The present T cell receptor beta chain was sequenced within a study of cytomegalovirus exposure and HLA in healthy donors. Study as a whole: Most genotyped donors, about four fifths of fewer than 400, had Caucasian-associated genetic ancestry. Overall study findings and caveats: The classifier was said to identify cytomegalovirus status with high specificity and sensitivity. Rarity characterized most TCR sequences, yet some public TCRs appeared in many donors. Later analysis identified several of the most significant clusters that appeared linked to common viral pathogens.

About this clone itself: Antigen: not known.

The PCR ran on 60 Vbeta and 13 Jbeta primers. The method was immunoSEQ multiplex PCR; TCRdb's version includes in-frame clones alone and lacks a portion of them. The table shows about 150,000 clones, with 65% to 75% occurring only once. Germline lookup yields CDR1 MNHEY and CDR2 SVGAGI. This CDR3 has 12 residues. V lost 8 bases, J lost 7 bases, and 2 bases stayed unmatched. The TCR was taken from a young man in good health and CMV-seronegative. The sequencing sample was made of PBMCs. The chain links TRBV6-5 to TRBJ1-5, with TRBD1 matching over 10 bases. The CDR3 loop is CASGQGEQPQHF. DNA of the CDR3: TGTGCCAGCGGACAGGGGGAACAGCCCCAGCATTTT.